A selection of T cell receptor beta chains follows, all from one sample in a study of regulatory and conventional T cells in RAG deficiency. Sequenced by immunoSEQ multiplex PCR; TCRdb stores in-frame clones only, minus some. Of about 7,100 clones in the sample, about 90% were seen once. These data also featured in a second study, about regulatory T cells.

The specimen sequenced was CD127- CD25+ CD4+ Tregs sorted from blood. All receptors come from a human donor in good health. The CDR3 runs from the conserved cysteine through the conserved F or W. A D gene is named only where the DNA matches it firmly. For some rows the clone size is stated as once, few or many, or as a class when expanded; others skip it.

>TRBV5-5|-|TRBJ2-3|-
TGTGCCAGCCGATTGACAGGTGCAGATACGCAGTATTTT
CASRLTGADTQYF
>TRBV10-3|once|TRBJ1-5|TRBD1
TGTGCCATCAGTGAGACACAGGGGGCGAATAGTCAGCCCCAGCATTTT
CAISETQGANSQPQHF
>TRBV7-9|-|TRBJ1-1|-
TGTGCCAGCAGCTTAACAGAAATGAACACTGAAGCTTTCTTT
CASSLTEMNTEAFF
>TRBV19|-|TRBJ1-2|TRBD1
TGTGCCAGTAGTCCTCGACAGGGGTATGGCTACACCTTC
CASSPRQGYGYTF
>TRBV6-1|few|TRBJ1-4|TRBD1
TGTGCCAGCAGTGCCGCAGGGGGCCTAGGGAAACTGTTTTTT
CASSAAGGLGKLFF
>TRBV16|-|TRBJ2-5|-
TGTGCCAGCAGCCAATCGTGGGCAGGGGTACACTTC
CASSQSWAGVHF
>TRBV5-6|-|TRBJ1-1|-
TGTGCCAGCAGCTTAGGACATATTAATGAAGCTTTCTTT
CASSLGHINEAFF
>TRBV7-9|-|TRBJ1-1|-
TGTGCCAGCAGCTTATTTCGCCTCAAGGCCCCAGGGGCGAACACTGAAGCTTTCTTT
CASSLFRLKAPGANTEAFF
>TRBV29-1|once|TRBJ1-1|-
TGCAGCGTTGTGGGGGCTACAGGGTACACTGAAGCTTTCTTT
CSVVGATGYTEAFF
>TRBV4-1|-|TRBJ1-2|TRBD1
TGCGCCAGCAGCCAAGTGCAGGGGGCGCGTTATGGCTACACCTTC
CASSQVQGARYGYTF
>TRBV6-5|-|TRBJ1-1|-
TGTGCCAGCAGTTACTCTAACAGCATGAACACTGAAGCTTTCTTT
CASSYSNSMNTEAFF
>TRBV4-2|-|TRBJ2-7|-
TGTGCCAGCAGCCAAACAGTGGTAGGGGACTACGAGCAGTACTTC
CASSQTVVGDYEQYF
>TRBV25-1|-|TRBJ1-1|TRBD1
TGTGCCAGCAGGGATACCGACAGGGGGTATGCTGAAGCTTTCTTT
CASRDTDRGYAEAFF
>TRBV6-1|-|TRBJ1-6|-
TGTGCCAGCAGGTTGTCCGTGAATTCACCCCTCCACTTT
CASRLSVNSPLHF
>TRBV11-1|once|TRBJ2-3|TRBD1
TGTGCCAGCAGCAGGAGGACAGGGCGCTTCGCAGATACGCAGTATTTT
CASSRRTGRFADTQYF
>TRBV7-2|-|TRBJ1-6|TRBD1
TGTGCCAGCAGCTTCCAGGGGGCGAATTCACCCCTCCACTTT
CASSFQGANSPLHF